The 22 T cell receptor beta chains below were found in one sample sequenced in a study of T cell clonality in common variable immunodeficiency. Profiled with immunoSEQ multiplex PCR; TCRdb holds only in-frame clones, not every one. This sample has approximately 44,000 clones, each found more than once. Sequenced material: peripheral blood mononuclear cells. All receptors derive from a person aged 18 to 75 in good health.

This clone was seen many times. The read stops 3 residues short of the end of the CDR3; the missing end is completed from the germline J gene. This sequence joins TRBV20-1 and TRBJ1-1, with D unresolved. CDR1 and CDR2 from the germline V gene are DFQATT and SNEGSKA (reference sequence). The CDR3 runs 12 residues. Incomplete CDR3 DNA: TGCAGTGCTAGAGATGTGGCCGGGGAA. This codes for CSARDVAGE. The CDR3 in its entirety is CSARDVAGEAFF.

This clone has a count of ten or more. The read terminates 3 residues before the CDR3 end, so the remaining end is supplied by the germline J gene. V gene TRBV19 combines with J gene TRBJ1-1; 9 positions match TRBD1. Per germline, CDR1 LNHDA and CDR2 SQIVND (reference sequence). J gave up 6 bases and V 6 bases, and 5 bases lay outside the gene matches. The CDR3 has 13 amino acids. The CDR3 loop is CASRVTGGAEAFF. The part of the CDR3 DNA that was read is TGTGCCAGTAGGGTCACAGGGGGCGCTGAA.

For this clone: Read coverage stops 3 residues before the CDR3 terminus; the germline J gene supplies the remainder. The chain links TRBV7-9 to TRBJ2-2, with D unresolved. This CDR3 has 14 residues. In germline, CDR1 is SEHNR, CDR2 FQNEAQ (reference sequence). CDR3 protein: CASSLGQNNSPLFF. The sequenced part of the CDR3 DNA is TGTGCCAGCAGCTTAGGGCAGAACAATTCACCG.

This clone has ten or more counts. The read terminates 3 residues ahead of where the CDR3 ends, so the germline J gene completes it. The chain has TRBV6-2 or TRBV6-3 and TRBJ2-3; TRBD1 matches at 7 bases. Unmatched junction bases numbered 2, after V lost 0 bases and J lost 2 bases. There are 15 residues in the CDR3. Germline CDR1 reads MNHEY; CDR2 reads SVGEGT. The CDR3: CASSYSDRVTDTQYF. CDR3 bases read: TGTGCCAGCAGTTACTCAGACAGGGTCACAGATACG.

As to this clone: The read ends 3 residues shy of where the CDR3 ends; the end is completed using the germline J gene. The chain couples TRBV7-9 to TRBJ2-2, with D perhaps being TRBD1 or TRBD2 (5 bases each). Germline loops: CDR1 SEHNR, CDR2 FQNEAQ (reference sequence). The CDR3 spans 15 residues. The CDR3: CASRERGATNEKLFF. The CDR3 bases that were read are TGTGCCAGCAGGGAGAGGGGAGCAACTAATGAAAAG.

The sample holds many counts of this clone. The read halts 3 residues ahead of the CDR3 end, with the missing end drawn from the germline J gene. This chain joins TRBV6-2 or TRBV6-3 and TRBJ2-1; 14 bases line up with TRBD2. The CDR3 covers 14 residues. Germline CDR1 and CDR2: MNHEY and SVGEGT. Germline trimming cut 7 bases from V and 9 bases from J; bases unmatched to any gene: 5. Partial CDR3 DNA: TGTGCCAGCACTACGGGACTAGCGGGGGTTGAG. Protein product: CASTTGLAGVE. The whole CDR3 protein reads CASTTGLAGVEQFF.

Ten or more counts support this clone. With the read ending 3 residues before the CDR3 end, the germline J gene is used to fill in that end. The rearrangement links TRBV7-2 to TRBJ2-3, with 8 bases that match TRBD2. With V trimmed by 3 bases and J by 5 bases, 7 bases remained unmatched. Germline CDR1 and CDR2: SGHTA and FQGNSA. The CDR3 sequence is 15 residues long. The sequenced part of the CDR3 DNA is TGTGCCAGCAGCTTGAAGAGCGGGGGCGGAGATACG. Protein product: CASSLKSGGGDT. The full-length CDR3 reads as CASSLKSGGGDTQYF.

This clone was observed at least ten times. The sequenced fragment ends 3 residues before the CDR3 boundary, so the rest is inferred from the germline J gene. This sequence joins TRBV20-1 and TRBJ1-1; 7 bases match TRBD1. Germline V lookup: CDR1 DFQATT, CDR2 SNEGSKA (reference sequence). This CDR3 is built from 12 residues. V was clipped by 2 bases and J by 3 bases; unmatched bases: 0. The sequenced part of the CDR3 DNA is TGCAGTGCTAGACAGGGGGACACTGAA. Translating gives CSARQGDTE. In full, the CDR3 reads CSARQGDTEAFF.

Note on this clone: The missing CDR3 end, 3 residues past where the read stops, is filled in from the germline J gene. The V gene is TRBV11-1, the J gene TRBJ2-7, with D maybe TRBD1 (5 bases). The CDR3 consists of 13 residues. Trimming pared 3 bases from V and 2 bases from J, leaving 8 bases between. Per the germline V gene, CDR1 is SGHAT and CDR2 is FQDESV (reference sequence). CDR3 loop: CASSLQGTYEQYF. CDR3 bases read: TGTGCCAGCAGCTTGCAGGGTACCTACGAG. Drawing the rest from reference TRBV11-1 and TRBJ2-7, the complete variable domain is EAEVAQSPRYKITEKSQAVAFWCDPISGHATLYWYRQILGQGPELLVQFQDESVVDDSQLPKDRFSAERLKGVDSTLKIQPAELGDSAMYLCASSLQGTYEQYFGPGTRLTVT.

This clone was seen at least ten times. With the read ending 3 residues before the CDR3 end, the germline J gene is used to fill in that end. The chain combines TRBV20-1 with TRBJ1-5, with D unclear. Germline CDR1 and CDR2: DFQATT and SNEGSKA (reference sequence). The CDR3 spans 14 residues. V lost 0 bases, J lost 3 bases, and 9 bases lay in between. This CDR3 reads CSARENIINQPQHF. The CDR3 bases that were read are TGCAGTGCTAGAGAAAACATTATCAATCAGCCC.

This clone was recorded many times. The CDR3 end lies 3 residues beyond the end of the read and is filled in from the germline J gene. J is TRBJ2-1 and V is TRBV20-1; 10 positions match TRBD2. CDR3 size: 14 residues. Trimming removed 2 bases from V and 8 bases from J; junction bases left unmatched: 6. Looked up from germline, CDR1 is DFQATT and CDR2 is SNEGSKA (reference sequence). The covered CDR3 bases are TGCAGTGCTAGATCTCTAGCGGGGGATTATGAG. Translated, it gives CSARSLAGDYE. The whole CDR3 region reads CSARSLAGDYEQFF.

This clone occurred many times. The read finishes 3 residues shy of the CDR3 end, and the germline J gene is used to complete it. The rearrangement links TRBV6-2 or TRBV6-3 to TRBJ2-7, with D unclear. The CDR3 spans 11 residues. Germline CDR1 MNHEY, CDR2 SVGEGT. The V end was cut by 2 bases, the J end by 3 bases, with 2 bases between. The CDR3 spells CASSYLYEQYF. The covered CDR3 bases are TGTGCCAGCAGTTACCTCTACGAG.

The sample holds many counts of this clone. The read gets to within 3 residues of the CDR3 end, and the germline J gene fills in the rest. The chain has TRBV5-1 and TRBJ2-3, with TRBD1 as a possible D gene (5 bases). Germline lookup yields CDR1 SGHRS and CDR2 YFSETQ. V lost 4 bases to trimming and J lost 8 bases, with 20 bases between them. The CDR3 has 15 amino acids. CDR3 residues: CASSPARAMNPTQYF. The covered CDR3 bases are TGCGCCAGCAGCCCGGCCAGGGCTATGAATCCTACG.

At least ten counts were recorded for this clone. The read stops 3 residues short of the end of the CDR3; the missing end is completed from the germline J gene. The J gene is TRBJ2-5, the V gene TRBV18; possibly TRBD2 for D (5 bases). Looked up from germline, CDR1 is KGHSH and CDR2 is LQKENI. Between the trimmed V and J ends, which lost 4 bases and 2 bases, there was a span of 11 bases. The CDR3 consists of 14 residues. The CDR3 region is CASSLSSSQETQYF. The covered CDR3 bases are TGTGCCAGCTCACTGTCTAGCTCACAAGAGACC.

At least ten counts were recorded for this clone. The read finishes 3 residues shy of the CDR3 end, and the germline J gene is used to complete it. The J gene is TRBJ2-2, the V gene TRBV7-8, with TRBD1 identical over 8 bases. Unmatched junction bases numbered 15, after V lost 5 bases and J lost 4 bases. The germline gives CDR1 SGHVS, CDR2 FQNEAQ. The CDR3 contains 18 residues. This CDR3 reads CASSPLLISTGATGELFF. The sequenced part of the CDR3 DNA is TGTGCCAGCAGCCCTCTACTTATCTCGACAGGGGCCACCGGGGAG.

Ten or more counts support this clone. With the read ending 3 residues before the CDR3 end, the germline J gene is used to fill in that end. The chain links TRBV4-1 to TRBJ2-3, with TRBD2 matching over 8 bases. With V trimmed by 0 bases and J by 0 bases, 8 bases remained unmatched. This CDR3 comprises 18 residues. Germline CDR1 reads MGHRA; CDR2 reads YSYEKL. This chain's CDR3 is CASSQDRPGLGSTDTQYF. Incomplete CDR3 DNA: TGCGCCAGCAGCCAAGATCGGCCGGGACTAGGGAGCACAGATACG.

The sample holds many counts of this clone. The observed sequence ends 3 residues before the CDR3 terminus, with the missing tail filled in from the germline J gene. V and J are TRBV2 and TRBJ1-1, with D perhaps TRBD1 (5 bases). This CDR3 comprises 13 residues. Trimming took 5 bases from V and 0 from J, leaving 7 bases between them. Germline CDR1 is SNHLY and CDR2 is FYNNEI. CDR3 bases read: TGTGCCAGCAGTACAGGCTTGAACACTGAA. Translation gives CASSTGLNTE. The entire CDR3 protein reads CASSTGLNTEAFF.

At least ten counts were recorded for this clone. The read is 3 residues too short to cover the CDR3 end, so that end is filled in from the germline J gene. V is TRBV5-4 and J is TRBJ2-3; a weak D match, TRBD2 (6 bases). The CDR3 covers 15 residues. CDR1 and CDR2 (germline): SGHNT, YYREEE (reference sequence). The covered CDR3 bases are TGTGCCAGCAGCTTGAGTAGCGGAGGCCAAGAGACG. It specifies CASSLSSGGQET. From start to end, the CDR3 is CASSLSSGGQETQYF.

This clone has at least ten counts. The CDR3 end falls 3 residues outside the read, so it is completed with the germline J gene. The rearrangement joins TRBV2 to TRBJ2-4; TRBD2 aligns across 8 bases. V dropped 10 bases and J dropped 4; count of bases not matched to a gene: 21. CDR3 length: 18 amino acids. The V gene's germline CDR1 is SNHLY and CDR2 FYNNEI. The CDR3 reads CATTERERGKLSKNIQYF. CDR3 DNA (partial): TGTGCCACCACGGAGCGGGAGAGGGGAAAATTGAGTAAAAACATT.

This clone appeared many times. The observed sequence ends 3 residues before the CDR3 terminus, with the missing tail filled in from the germline J gene. The chain employs TRBV19 and TRBJ2-1; no clear D gene. V dropped 0 bases and J dropped 3 bases, with 9 bases sitting between them. CDR1 and CDR2 (germline): LNHDA, SQIVND (reference sequence). The CDR3 contains 15 residues. Partial CDR3 DNA: TGTGCCAGTAGTATAGAAACCCGCGGCTACAATGAG. Translated, it gives CASSIETRGYNE. The whole CDR3 is CASSIETRGYNEQFF.

This clone was observed a few times. This clone may be a read error of a much larger clone one base away. CDR3 DNA, as far as it was read: TGCAGTGCTTATACTACAGGGACTGAA. This sequence encodes CSAYTTGTE. The whole CDR3 sequence is CSAYTTGTEAFF. The genes are TRBV20-1 and TRBJ1-1; maybe TRBD1 (6 bases). The read falls 3 residues short of the CDR3 end, and the missing part is taken from the germline J gene. The CDR3 has 12 amino acids. V was pared by 5 bases and J by 5 bases, with 12 bases between. Looked up from germline, CDR1 is DFQATT and CDR2 is SNEGSKA (reference sequence).

This clone showed up many times. The missing CDR3 end, 3 residues past where the read stops, is filled in from the germline J gene. This rearrangement joins TRBV18 to TRBJ2-3; 10 nucleotides align to TRBD2. Per the germline V gene, CDR1 is KGHSH and CDR2 is LQKENI. There are 13 residues in the CDR3. The junction had 1 base not matched to a gene; V was cut back by 4 bases and J by 6 bases. The covered CDR3 bases are TGTGCCAGCTCACGAGCGGGAGGGGATACG. Protein sequence: CASSRAGGDT. The complete CDR3 sequence is CASSRAGGDTQYF.